One sample yielded the 22 T cell receptor beta chains listed below, sequenced in a study of blood T cell repertoires in COVID-19. TCRdb's copy holds only in-frame clones and misses some; the assay was immunoSEQ multiplex PCR. The repertoire holds 330,000 or so clones, with about 87% as singletons. The sequenced material came from peripheral blood. These receptor sequences come from a man aged 25-45 years with COVID-19, enrolled during active disease.

The chain carries TRBV11-2 and TRBJ1-1; D remains unclear. Germline values: CDR1 SGHAT, CDR2 FQNNGV. The V and J ends lost 5 bases and 2 bases respectively, with 9 bases between them. This CDR3 has 13 residues. The CDR3: CASSLELNTEAFF. The DNA for the CDR3 is TGTGCCAGCAGCCTTGAACTAAACACTGAAGCTTTCTTT. The complete variable domain, with remaining parts taken from reference TRBV11-2 and TRBJ1-1, reads EAGVAQSPRYKIIEKRQSVAFWCNPISGHATLYWYQQILGQGPKLLIQFQNNGVVDDSQLPKDRFSAERLKGVDSTLKIQPAKLEDSAVYLCASSLELNTEAFFGQGTRLTVV.

This clone has just one count. The V call is TRBV3-1 (or the pseudogene TRBV3-2), the J call TRBJ1-3; D remains ambiguous. Germline values: CDR1 LGHDT, CDR2 YNNKEL (reference sequence). The germline V and J ends were trimmed by 1 base and 0 bases, with 7 bases remaining between them. The CDR3 loop spans 15 amino acids. The CDR3 loop reads CASSQGPGSGNTIYF. CDR3 DNA: TGTGCCAGCAGCCAAGGTCCAGGCTCTGGAAACACCATATATTTT.

The rearrangement links TRBV14 to TRBJ2-7, with 9 bases that match TRBD1. Trimming removed 3 bases from V and 1 base from J; junction bases left unmatched: 10. Germline V CDR1 and CDR2: SGHDN, FVKESK. This CDR3 comprises 17 residues. Here the CDR3 reads CASSHLGQGLSSYEQYF. The CDR3 DNA reads TGTGCCAGCAGCCACCTGGGACAGGGTCTATCTTCCTACGAGCAGTACTTC.

The rearrangement uses TRBV2 and TRBJ2-7; a weak D match, TRBD2 (5 bases). Germline V gene lookup returns CDR1 SNHLY and CDR2 FYNNEI. The CDR3 consists of 12 residues. V shed 2 bases and J shed 5 bases, with 7 bases lying between them. CDR3 nucleotide sequence: TGTGCCAGCAGTGAACACGGGAACGAGCAGTACTTC. As protein: CASSEHGNEQYF.

The V and J genes are TRBV6-5 and TRBJ2-5; 8 bases align to TRBD1. There are 14 residues in the CDR3. The germline V gene has CDR1 MNHEY and CDR2 SVGAGI. The ends lost 6 bases at V and 4 bases at J; junction bases unmatched: 7. Here the CDR3 DNA reads TGTGCCAGCAGCTTACAGGGGGGCGGAGAGACCCAGTACTTC. Amino acid sequence: CASSLQGGGETQYF.

This clone was counted between two and nine times. The chain uses TRBV19 and TRBJ1-1; D ambiguous. In germline, CDR1 is LNHDA, CDR2 SQIVND (reference sequence). Trimming cost V 1 base and J 4 bases, with 10 bases left between them. This CDR3 is built from 14 residues. As DNA, the CDR3 is TGTGCCAGTAGTATAGGGTCGTTGAGCACTGAAGCTTTCTTT. This encodes CASSIGSLSTEAFF. Drawing the rest from reference TRBV19 and TRBJ1-1, the complete variable domain is DGGITQSPKYLFRKEGQNVTLSCEQNLNHDAMYWYRQDPGQGLRLIYYSQIVNDFQKGDIAEGYSVSREKKESFPLTVTSAQKNPTAFYLCASSIGSLSTEAFFGQGTRLTVV.

This clone was detected a few times. The rearrangement uses TRBV7-9 and TRBJ1-1, with 7 bases that match TRBD1. Unmatched junction bases numbered 5, after V lost 3 bases and J lost 4 bases. Germline lookup yields CDR1 SEHNR and CDR2 FQNEAQ (reference sequence). There are 14 residues in the CDR3. The DNA of the CDR3 is TGTGCCAGCAGCTTTAAGGACAGGACCACTGAAGCTTTCTTT. It is translated as CASSFKDRTTEAFF.

The CDR3 protein is CASSQDLTHSGNTIYF. CDR3 bases: TGCGCCAGCAGCCAAGACTTGACACACTCTGGAAACACCATATATTTT. The chain links TRBV4-3 to TRBJ1-3; D unresolved. Trimming shortened V by 0 bases and J by 0 bases, and 9 bases separated the two germline ends. This CDR3 contains 16 residues. Germline V gene sequence: CDR1 LGHNA, CDR2 YSLEER.

This rearrangement joins TRBV10-3 to TRBJ2-7, with 9 bases identical to TRBD1. CDR1 is ENHRY, CDR2 SYGVKD, per germline. Trimming took 2 bases from V and 5 from J; bases not matched to a gene: 10. There are 16 residues in the CDR3. The DNA for the CDR3 is TGTGCCATCAGTGAGACCTCCCGGACAGGGGCGAACGAGCAGTACTTC. Protein sequence: CAISETSRTGANEQYF.

The chain couples TRBV15 to TRBJ2-5, with 9 bases that match TRBD2. CDR3 length: 17 residues. The ends lost 0 bases at V and 3 bases at J; junction bases unmatched: 8. Germline V CDR1 and CDR2: LNHNV, YYDKDF (reference sequence). Written as DNA, the CDR3 is TGTGCCACCAGCAGAGATCTGAGAGCGGGGGGAGAAGAGACCCAGTACTTC. It translates to CATSRDLRAGGEETQYF.

The CDR3 sequence: CASSYKGAGELFF. The CDR3 DNA sequence: TGTGCCAGCAGTTATAAGGGGGCCGGGGAGCTGTTTTTT. V and J are TRBV6-2 or TRBV6-3 and TRBJ2-2; TRBD1 might be the D (6 bases). V lost 3 bases, J lost 6 bases, and 8 bases lay in between. The V gene's germline CDR1 is MNHEY and CDR2 SVGEGT. The length of the CDR3 is 13 residues.

The sample holds a few counts of this clone. This chain links TRBV18 with TRBJ2-1, with TRBD2 matching 11 bases. Germline V gene data show CDR1 as KGHSH and CDR2 as LQKENI. The CDR3 runs to 17 residues. V shed 5 bases and J 4 bases; nucleotides not matched to a gene: 10. The CDR3 is CASSAFLSGRDYNEQFF. CDR3 coding DNA: TGTGCCAGCTCAGCCTTCCTTAGCGGGAGGGATTACAATGAGCAGTTCTTC.

The chain joins TRBV7-3 to TRBJ2-5; possible D gene TRBD2, 5 bases. The CDR3 sequence is 13 residues long. CDR1 and CDR2 (germline): SGHTA, FQGTGA. V lost 2 bases to trimming and J lost 3 bases, with 7 bases between them. The CDR3 DNA sequence: TGTGCCAGCAGCTTACGAGGGAAAGAGACCCAGTACTTC. This translates into CASSLRGKETQYF.

This clone was observed a single time. The V and J genes are TRBV6-4 and TRBJ1-2; 7 bases align to TRBD1. Germline-derived CDR1 and CDR2 are MRHNA and SNTAGT. With 3 bases clipped from V and 5 bases from J, the junction kept 0 bases outside the gene matches. The CDR3 is 12 amino acids. CDR3 nucleotide sequence: TGTGCCAGCAGTGAGGGACAGTATGGCTACACCTTC. Translated, it gives CASSEGQYGYTF.

This clone came up once. One end of the junction varies from germline; a read error may be responsible. The CDR3 here is CAISESSNEQFF. For the CDR3, the DNA is TGTGCCATCAGTGAGTCCTCCAATGAGCAGTTCTTC. V is TRBV10-3 and J is TRBJ2-1; D call uncertain. CDR3 length equals 12 residues. Germline values: CDR1 ENHRY, CDR2 SYGVKD.

V is TRBV5-5 and J is TRBJ1-6; 8 bases align to TRBD1. V lost 3 bases and J lost 9; bases outside the gene matches: 11. Germline V CDR1 and CDR2: SGHKS, YYEKEE (reference sequence). The CDR3 loop spans 16 amino acids. The CDR3 protein is CASSSSGGAFVSPLHF. CDR3 in DNA: TGTGCCAGCAGCTCCTCAGGGGGCGCGTTTGTTTCACCCCTCCACTTT. The complete variable domain, with remaining parts taken from reference TRBV5-5 and TRBJ1-6, reads DAGVTQSPTHLIKTRGQQVTLRCSPISGHKSVSWYQQVLGQGPQFIFQYYEKEERGRGNFPDRFSARQFPNYSSELNVNALLLGDSALYLCASSSSGGAFVSPLHFGNGTRLTVT.

V gene TRBV15 combines with J gene TRBJ1-2; D is ambiguous. Trimming pared 5 bases from V and 4 bases from J, leaving 11 bases between. This CDR3 has 13 residues. The germline V gene has CDR1 LNHNV and CDR2 YYDKDF (reference sequence). The CDR3 nucleotides read TGTGCCACCAGCTCATCGGGTGCCTATGGCTACACCTTC. Translation gives CATSSSGAYGYTF. Full variable domain (outside the CDR3, taken from reference TRBV15 and TRBJ1-2): DAMVIQNPRYQVTQFGKPVTLSCSQTLNHNVMYWYQQKSSQAPKLLFHYYDKDFNNEADTPDNFQSRRPNTSFCFLDIRSPGLGDTAMYLCATSSSGAYGYTFGSGTRLTVV.

V gene TRBV27 combines with J gene TRBJ1-4; tentative D call: TRBD1 (5 bases). Per germline, CDR1 MNHEY and CDR2 SMNVEV (reference sequence). V was pared by 8 bases and J by 0 bases, with 19 bases between. The CDR3 consists of 17 residues. CDR3 in DNA: TGTGCCAGCGGGGGGGTTTCGTTCAGTGCAACTAATGAAAAACTGTTTTTT. It specifies CASGGVSFSATNEKLFF.

The chain recombines TRBV5-5 with TRBJ2-7; a weak D match, TRBD1 (6 bases). Between the trimmed V and J ends, which lost 3 bases and 0 bases, there was a span of 16 bases. The germline V gene has CDR1 SGHKS and CDR2 YYEKEE (reference sequence). The CDR3 runs to 16 residues. The CDR3 DNA follows: TGTGCCAGCAGCTCGGTTCCAGGGGCTATCTCCTACGAGCAGTACTTC. It yields the protein CASSSVPGAISYEQYF.

This clone came up a few times. V and J are TRBV6-6 and TRBJ2-7; tentative D call: TRBD1 (6 bases). V shed 6 bases and J shed 3 bases, with 15 bases lying between them. CDR3 length equals 14 residues. Per germline, CDR1 MNHNY and CDR2 SVGAGI (reference sequence). This chain's CDR3 is CASREGQIGYEQYF. The CDR3 nucleotides read TGTGCCAGCAGGGAAGGACAGATCGGCTACGAGCAGTACTTC.

The chain is built from TRBV2 and TRBJ2-7; 11 nucleotides line up with TRBD1. Germline V CDR1 and CDR2: SNHLY, FYNNEI. The V segment lost 6 bases and the J segment 3 bases; nucleotides outside the gene matches: 1. The CDR3 length is 13 residues. CDR3 region: CASRGTGGYEQYF. The CDR3 DNA follows: TGTGCCAGCAGGGGGACAGGGGGCTACGAGCAGTACTTC.

The chain uses TRBV3-1 (or the pseudogene TRBV3-2) and TRBJ2-7, with TRBD1 as a possible D gene (8 bases). This CDR3 has 17 amino acids. V lost 1 base to trimming and J lost 0 bases, with 16 bases between them. CDR1 is LGHDT and CDR2 is YNNKEL in the germline V gene (reference sequence). The CDR3 bases are TGTGCCAGCAGCCAAGCCGGACAGGGACTAAGCTCCTACGAGCAGTACTTC. Protein product: CASSQAGQGLSSYEQYF.